There are many counts of the clone carrying this T cell receptor (beta chain). Its antigen is not known. The data were taken from a study of T cells in Graves' hyperthyroidism and ophthalmopathy. Turning to the study itself: Peripheral blood sampling occurred at initial diagnosis, before any treatment. Whole-study findings and limits: The model foresaw ophthalmopathy a median approximately 6.3 months prior to onset.

This CDR3 is built from 15 residues. V was cut by 6 bases and J by 2 bases, with 16 bases left in between. For ophthalmopathy patients, the Clinical Activity Score was at least 3 and the NOSPECS grade at least 4; duration was under 3 months. In making diagnoses, clinical symptoms, serum thyroxine and TRAb, thyroid ultrasound and orbital computed tomography were all used. TCR beta CDR3 regions were amplified from RNA. A first-round RT-PCR of the TCR CDR3 used the HTBI primer set. From the multiplex PCR reads, TCRdb called clonotypes with MiXCR, one entry per CDR3 protein. Of hundreds of thousands of distinct CDR3 sequences listed, roughly 15% are singletons.

The sequence came from a man younger than 30 with Graves' ophthalmopathy. Specimen: blood. This chain connects TRBV12-3 or TRBV12-4 to TRBJ2-5, with D unresolved. CDR3 in amino acids: CASSKLLGAQETQYF. The CDR3 coding sequence is TGTGCCAGCAGCAAGCTCCTCGGAGCTCAAGAGACCCAGTACTTC.